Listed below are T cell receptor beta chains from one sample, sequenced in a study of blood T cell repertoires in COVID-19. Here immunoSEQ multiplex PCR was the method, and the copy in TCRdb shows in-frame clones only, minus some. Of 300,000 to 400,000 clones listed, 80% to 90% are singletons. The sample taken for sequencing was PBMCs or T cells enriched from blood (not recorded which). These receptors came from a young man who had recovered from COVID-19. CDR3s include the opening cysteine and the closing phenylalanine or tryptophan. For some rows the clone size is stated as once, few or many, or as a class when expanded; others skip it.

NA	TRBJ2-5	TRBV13	CASSLAVSQGRETQYF
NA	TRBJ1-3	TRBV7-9	CASSSDRFGNTIYF
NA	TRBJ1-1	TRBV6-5	CASSSLTGAEGAFF
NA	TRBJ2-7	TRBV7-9	CASSQLGDSTYEQYF
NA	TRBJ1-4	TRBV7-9	CASSLGTDKKLFF
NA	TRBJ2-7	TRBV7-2	CASSLGRGADEQYF
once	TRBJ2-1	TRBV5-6	CASSLLPGGIDEQFF
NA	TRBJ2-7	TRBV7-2	CASSSWTSGYEQYF
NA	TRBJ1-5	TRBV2	CASSEPGGRNQPQHF
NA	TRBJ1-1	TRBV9	CASSAGTGPMAFF
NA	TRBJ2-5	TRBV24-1	CATSRAGKETQYF
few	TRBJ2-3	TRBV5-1	CASSPPIQYGDTQYF
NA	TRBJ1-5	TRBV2	CASGYRGQQPQHF
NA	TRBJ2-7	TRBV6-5	CASSYDRGPYEQYF
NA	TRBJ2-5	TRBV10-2	CASSNTGAETQYF
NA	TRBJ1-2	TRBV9	CASSVEPDRANYGYTF
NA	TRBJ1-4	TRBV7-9	CASSPRQGGYGEKLFF
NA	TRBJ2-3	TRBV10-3	CAISGDYIAGPPGDTQYF
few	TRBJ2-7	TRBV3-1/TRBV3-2	CASSKLAGLTGRAYEQYF
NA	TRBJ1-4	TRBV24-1	CATSELQGTNEKLFF
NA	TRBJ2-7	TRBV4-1	CASSQDLTGYYEQYF
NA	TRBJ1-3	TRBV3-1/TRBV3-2	CASSQGFAGNSGNTIYF
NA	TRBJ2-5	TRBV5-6	CASSPLGRQGRYQETQYF
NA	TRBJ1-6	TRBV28	CASSLYRGRDNSPLHF
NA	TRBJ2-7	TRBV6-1	CASSESPDRPDEQYF
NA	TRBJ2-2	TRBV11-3	CAIPLGGERTGELFF
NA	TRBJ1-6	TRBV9	CASSTSSYNSPLHF
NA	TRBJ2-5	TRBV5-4	CASSSGTSSIIETQYF
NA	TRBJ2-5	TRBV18	CASSAGETQYF
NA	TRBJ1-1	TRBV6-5	CASSYQTGRDTEAFF
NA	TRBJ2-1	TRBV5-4	CASSAPGPGGDEQFF